Sequencing of this T cell receptor (beta chain) was carried out in a study of shared T cell receptors in the human thymus. Produced via immunoSEQ multiplex PCR; TCRdb's table is partial and in-frame only. Of 630,000 or so clones detected, more than 75% appear once; the ten largest clones hold just under 0.0095%. CDR3 size: 15 residues. Germline V CDR1 and CDR2: SEHNR, FQNEAQ (reference sequence). This clone has a handful of counts. One end of the junction is discordant with germline, which a read error may explain. The same specimen was also included in a second study, on human thymus T cells. According to that study: Resections from corrective heart surgery supplied the thymus tissue. Seemingly biased V and J gene usage marked thymic and blood repertoires. Related work found strong thymic repertoire overlap between unrelated individuals.

Sample: thymocytes. J is TRBJ2-2 and V is TRBV7-9; tentatively, D is TRBD1 (5 bases). The clonotype was recovered from a boy less than two years old with a congenital heart defect. The CDR3 DNA sequence: TGTGCCAGCAGCTTAGCAGGGGTAAACAACGGGGAGCTGTTTTTT. It specifies CASSLAGVNNGELFF.